The 4 T cell receptor beta chains reported below all come from one sample, sequenced in a study of blood T cells in healthy people across ages. Sample-barcoded 5' priming and a J-beta primer mix drove a second PCR of about 7 to 12 cycles. TCRdb re-derived calls from the 5' RACE reads in MiXCR, one entry per CDR3 protein. The table shows about a million distinct CDR3 sequences, with roughly 50% occurring only once. Sequences were obtained from blood. These receptors originate from a young man in good health.

This clonotype was counted only a few times. The chain links TRBV20-1 to TRBJ1-1; tentatively, D is TRBD1 (6 bases). The CDR3 loop spans 16 amino acids. Trimming removed 2 bases at V and 5 bases at J, with 21 bases between. Germline CDR1 DFQATT, CDR2 SNEGSKA (reference sequence). This chain's CDR3 is CSARSGHRRGGTEAFF. The CDR3 DNA follows: TGCAGTGCTAGATCAGGGCACCGCCGAGGGGGAACTGAAGCTTTCTTT.

This clonotype was seen only a few times. The CDR3 coding sequence is TGTGCCAGCTCACCGGACAGGGGACGTCCCTATGGCTACACCTTC. Protein product: CASSPDRGRPYGYTF. The gene calls are TRBV18 and TRBJ1-2, with 9 positions matching TRBD1. The germline CDR1 and CDR2 sequences are KGHSH and LQKENI. Losses at the gene ends were 3 bases for V and 4 bases for J; bases not matched to a gene: 6. The length of the CDR3 is 15 residues.

The chain carries TRBV12-3 or TRBV12-4 and TRBJ1-2; D uncertain. The CDR3 totals 16 residues. Trimming cost V 1 base and J 0 bases, with 12 bases left between them. CDR3 amino acids: CASSLGRNTANYGYTF. Written as DNA, the CDR3 is TGTGCCAGCAGTTTAGGGCGGAACACCGCTAACTATGGCTACACCTTC.

This chain uses TRBV20-1 with TRBJ2-2; no firm D call. Germline assignment: CDR1 DFQATT and CDR2 SNEGSKA (reference sequence). The CDR3 has 15 residues. The ends were cut back, 1 base at V and 1 base at J, with 10 bases in the middle. The CDR3 spells CSARVRTVNTGELFF. In DNA form, the CDR3 reads TGCAGTGCTAGAGTCCGGACGGTGAACACCGGGGAGCTGTTTTTT.